This T cell receptor (beta chain) was sequenced during a study of long-term antiretroviral therapy in people with HIV. In the case of this clone: Its antigen is unknown.

Study findings and constraints: Post-ART, diversity grew, though it stayed under transplant donor control levels. It was observed that HIV repertoires exhibited narrower CDR3 length ranges than controls. No data were available on ART adherence, viral resistance or therapy changes.

The assay, immunoSEQ v3.0, was run at survey level. Samples were sequenced targeting 40,000-50,000 T-cell genomes each. The assay was immunoSEQ multiplex PCR, and TCRdb's table has in-frame clones only and misses some. The table shows just under 35,000 clones, with 80% to 90% occurring only once. Germline CDR1 reads MNHEY; CDR2 reads SVGAGI. The CDR3 has 14 amino acids. V shed 5 bases and J shed 5 bases, with 12 bases lying between them. The sequencing here drew on unsorted PBMCs, taken just over 2.7 years before starting antiretroviral therapy. The chain recombines TRBV6-5 with TRBJ1-4; D remains unclear. The sequence was collected from a woman aged 25 to 45 with HIV. CDR3 loop: CASSRVLGNEKLFF. The CDR3 DNA sequence: TGTGCCAGCAGTAGGGTTTTGGGCAATGAAAAACTGTTTTTT.